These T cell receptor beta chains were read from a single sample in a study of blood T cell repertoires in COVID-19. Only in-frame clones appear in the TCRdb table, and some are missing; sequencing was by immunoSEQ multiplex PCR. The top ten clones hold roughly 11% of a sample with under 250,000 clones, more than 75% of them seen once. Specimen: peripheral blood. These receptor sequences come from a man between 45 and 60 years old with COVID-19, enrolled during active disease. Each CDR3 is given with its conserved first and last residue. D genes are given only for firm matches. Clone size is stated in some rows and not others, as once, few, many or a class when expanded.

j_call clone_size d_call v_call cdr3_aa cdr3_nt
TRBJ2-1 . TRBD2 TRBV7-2 CASSFGTSANEQFF TGTGCCAGCAGCTTCGGGACTAGCGCTAATGAGCAGTTCTTC
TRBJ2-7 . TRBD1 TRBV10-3 CAIRTGQGVSYEQYF TGTGCCATCAGAACGGGACAGGGGGTCTCCTACGAGCAGTACTTC
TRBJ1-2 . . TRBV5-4 CASSLEREGYGYTF TGTGCCAGCAGCTTGGAGAGGGAGGGCTATGGCTACACCTTC
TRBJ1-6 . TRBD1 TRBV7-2 CASTKGTGYSPLHF TGTGCCAGCACAAAGGGGACAGGGTACTCACCCCTCCACTTT
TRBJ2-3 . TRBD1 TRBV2 CASSGQGGDTQYF TGTGCCAGCAGTGGACAGGGCGGAGATACGCAGTATTTT
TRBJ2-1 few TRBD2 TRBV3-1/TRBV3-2 CASSPPGLASGEQFF TGTGCCAGCAGCCCCCCGGGACTAGCGTCGGGTGAGCAGTTCTTC
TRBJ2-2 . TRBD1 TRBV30 CAWSGQGTGELFF TGTGCCTGGAGTGGACAGGGCACCGGGGAGCTGTTTTTT
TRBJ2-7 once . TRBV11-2 CASTRSYEQYF TGTGCCAGCACCCGTTCGTACGAGCAGTACTTC
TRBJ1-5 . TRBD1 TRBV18 CASSLGQGYQPQHF TGTGCCAGCTCACTCGGACAGGGGTATCAGCCCCAGCATTTT
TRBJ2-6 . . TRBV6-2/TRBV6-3 CASSYSQGYSGANVLTF TGTGCCAGCAGTTACTCGCAGGGATACTCTGGGGCCAACGTCCTGACTTTC
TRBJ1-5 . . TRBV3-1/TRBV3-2 CASSRIGGQPQHF TGTGCCAGCAGCCGTATAGGGGGTCAGCCCCAGCATTTT
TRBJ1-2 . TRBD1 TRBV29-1 CSVPDRAAGYTF TGCAGCGTCCCAGACAGGGCGGCCGGCTACACCTTC
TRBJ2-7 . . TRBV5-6 CASSSVHEQYF TGTGCCAGCAGCTCTGTCCACGAGCAGTACTTC
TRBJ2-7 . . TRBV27 CASKLGGITGEQYF TGTGCCAGCAAACTAGGGGGTATTACGGGGGAGCAGTACTTC